This TCR beta chain comes out of a study of T-cell reconstitution after alpha-beta-depleted transplantation in children (dated by TCRdb to about 2016). For context, the study as a whole: Using TCR repertoire profiling, the study followed T-cell immune reconstitution in a quantitative way in children after TCRalphabeta/CD19-depleted allogeneic hematopoietic cell transplantation. Summary of the overall study and its limitations: The frequencies of hyperexpanded clones fell over the following months, and after one year, T-cell counts and TCRbeta diversity were mostly attributed to newly produced T cells. Apparently early alphabetaT-cell count recovery about two months after transplant reportedly relied on only several hundred rapidly expanded clones derived from non-depleted graft cells. In some patients, the high TCRbeta diversity seen at day 60 was put down to recipient T cells and intrathymic progenitors that had survived conditioning.

There are a few counts of this clonotype. This clone's antigen is unknown. No quality values exist for individual bases; no much larger clone is one base distant. The treatment or condition tag for this specimen amounts to: allogeneic hematopoietic cell transplantation with graft depleted of TCRalphabeta T cells and CD19 B cells. The children who served as transplant recipients had been given grafts of TCRalphabeta/CD19-depleted allogeneic hematopoietic cells. Libraries were constructed by PCR. The instrument was an Illumina HiSeq 2500. TCR libraries were prepared with molecular barcoding, using unique molecular identifiers to normalize TCRbeta repertoire quantification. The raw public data were reprocessed by TCRdb itself: fastp quality trimming at Q25, MiXCR clonotype calling, in-frame beta chains only. Entries are consolidated by CDR3 protein sequence, retaining the most common genes and DNA. The sample yields about 210,000 distinct CDR3 sequences; approximately 19% were counted once. Around 44% of the sample is taken by the ten largest.

The source was PBMCs, mostly from graft donor cells, collected 360 days after TCRalphabeta/CD19-depleted stem cell transplant. The origin of this receptor is a male patient aged 2 to 10 who had a stem cell transplant for acute lymphoblastic leukemia, so the T cells may come from the graft donor.

The CDR3 reads CASSEWDQPTDTQYF. Read as DNA, the sequence is TGTGCCAGCAGCGAATGGGACCAACCCACAGATACGCAGTATTTT. Here the chain combines TRBV7-8 and TRBJ2-3; the D call is tentative, TRBD1 or TRBD2, as each matches 5 bases. The V end loses 5 bases and the J end loses 2 bases, and a stretch of 14 bases separates them. The CDR3 numbers 15 residues from cysteine through phenylalanine. Only CDR3 DNA remains: 45 bases, in frame from the first base. According to the germline V gene, CDR1 reads SGHVS and CDR2 reads FQNEAQ. Supplemented by the reference TRBV7-8 and TRBJ2-3 proteins around the CDR3, the complete variable domain is GAGVSQSPRYKVAKRGQDVALRCDPISGHVSLFWYQQALGQGPEFLTYFQNEAQLDKSGLPSDRFFAERPEGSVSTLKIQRTQQEDSAVYLCASSEWDQPTDTQYFGPGTRLTVL.